This record looks at one T cell receptor beta chain sequence and its context. Enrolled during active infection, Seattle patients were then followed longitudinally. The sample originates from a study of blood T cell repertoires in COVID-19. About the research overall: Acute and convalescent COVID-19 samples came from the United States, Italy and Spain. Sample material is recorded as cDNA or gDNA derived from T cells, B-cell-depleted T cells, or PBMCs.

The germline gives CDR1 MDHEN, CDR2 SYDVKM. V lost 10 bases to trimming and J lost 6 bases; unmatched junction nucleotides: 11. This CDR3 comprises 14 residues. In the source study's methods: Quantification of nucleated cells was approximated via reference gene primer amplification. Measured with immunoSEQ multiplex PCR; TCRdb has only the in-frame clones, and not every one. The DNA was the basis for D and trimming; V, J and clone size are from that table. The table lists under 200,000 clones, about 86% of them singletons. The TCR originated in a woman between 65 and 79 years old with COVID-19, enrolled during active disease. The rearrangement joins TRBV28 to TRBJ1-4; TRBD1 agrees at 7 bases. The specimen sequenced was peripheral blood. The CDR3 DNA sequence: TGTGCCATCGCAGACAGGGCTGGTGATGAAAAACTGTTTTTT. This translates into CAIADRAGDEKLFF.